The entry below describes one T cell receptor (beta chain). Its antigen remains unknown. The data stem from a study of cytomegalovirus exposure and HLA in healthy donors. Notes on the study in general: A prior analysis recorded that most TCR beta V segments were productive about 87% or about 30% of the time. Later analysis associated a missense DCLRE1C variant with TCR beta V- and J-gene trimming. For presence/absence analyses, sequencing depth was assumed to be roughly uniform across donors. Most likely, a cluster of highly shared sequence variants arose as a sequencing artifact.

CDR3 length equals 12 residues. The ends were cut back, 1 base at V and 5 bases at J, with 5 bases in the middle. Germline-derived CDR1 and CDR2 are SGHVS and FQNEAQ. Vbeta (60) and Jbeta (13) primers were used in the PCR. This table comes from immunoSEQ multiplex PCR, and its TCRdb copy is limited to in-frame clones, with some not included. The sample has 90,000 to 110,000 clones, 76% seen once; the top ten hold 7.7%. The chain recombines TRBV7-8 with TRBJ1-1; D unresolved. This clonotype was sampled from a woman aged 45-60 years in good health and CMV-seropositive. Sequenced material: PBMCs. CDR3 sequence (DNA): TGTGCCAGCAGCTTAGGTATGACTGAAGCTTTCTTT. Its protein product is CASSLGMTEAFF.